Described below is a single TCR beta chain sequence and its context. Its antigen remains unidentified. Described treatment: oral pan-JAK inhibitor, 5-10 mg twice daily. Reverse transcription of extracted RNA yielded cDNA, which provided the sequencing template. This table comes from immunoSEQ multiplex PCR, and its TCRdb copy is limited to in-frame clones, with some not included. In the table there are 110,000 to 150,000 clones, 82% of which are singletons. The data were taken from a study of CD8+ T cells in alopecia areata. Study-wide findings and caveats: With patients, TCR sharing proved less clear than in mice, a difference possibly related to HLA.

V gave up 6 bases and J gave up 8 bases, with 11 bases separating them. The CDR3 loop spans 12 amino acids. Germline assignment: CDR1 SNHLY and CDR2 FYNNEI. V is TRBV2 and J is TRBJ2-1; no firm D call. This clonotype was obtained from a human donor with alopecia areata. Sequences were derived from CD8+ T cells sorted from blood, sampled at week 4, from a patient treated with tofacitinib. The CDR3: CASSPEVHEQFF. In DNA, the CDR3 is TGTGCCAGCAGCCCCGAAGTCCATGAGCAGTTCTTC.